The 9 T cell receptor beta chains given below trace back to one sample, sequenced in a study of regulatory T cells in long-lasting Graves disease. Documented time point: persistent/refractory GD, antithyroid drugs over 5 years with positive TRAb. PBMC RNA was the source of the TCR library. Researchers made TCR beta libraries by using iRepertoire HTBI primers and running Arm-PCR on CDR3 regions. TCRdb reanalysed the multiplex PCR reads using MiXCR and keeps one entry per CDR3 protein. The sample shows fewer than 450,000 distinct CDR3 sequences, 23% of them seen only once. Sequenced here: peripheral blood mononuclear cells (PBMCs), sampled when the disease was refractory, from a patient treated with antithyroid drugs. The origin of the receptors is a female donor with Graves disease.

The chain employs TRBV20-1 and TRBJ2-1; D might be TRBD2 (5 bases). Germline values: CDR1 DFQATT, CDR2 SNEGSKA (reference sequence). V was pared by 3 bases and J by 4 bases, with 13 bases between. The CDR3 totals 14 residues. The DNA for the CDR3 is TGCAGTGCTAGCAGTTTCCGGGAATACAATGAGCAGTTCTTC. Translated, it gives CSASSFREYNEQFF.

This clonotype was seen ten or more times. This chain links TRBV5-1 with TRBJ2-2; the match to TRBD2 covers 7 bases. Germline V CDR1 and CDR2: SGHRS, YFSETQ. The CDR3 sequence is 15 residues long. V trimming: 6 bases; J trimming: 5 bases; junction bases outside the gene matches: 10. This CDR3 reads CASTHTSAGTGELFF. Written as DNA, the CDR3 is TGCGCCAGCACCCATACTAGCGCCGGAACCGGGGAGCTGTTTTTT. Combining the CDR3 with reference TRBV5-1 and TRBJ2-2 gives the whole variable domain KAGVTQTPRYLIKTRGQQVTLSCSPISGHRSVSWYQQTPGQGLQFLFEYFSETQRNKGNFPGRFSGRQFSNSRSEMNVSTLELGDSALYLCASTHTSAGTGELFFGEGSRLTVL.

V and J are TRBV29-1 and TRBJ1-1; perhaps TRBD1 as D (5 bases). Looked up from germline, CDR1 is SQVTM and CDR2 is ANQGSEA. The CDR3 contains 14 residues. CDR3 nucleotides: TGCACCGGGGGACCCTCGGAGATGAACACTGAAGCTTTCTTT. It specifies CTGGPSEMNTEAFF. The complete variable domain, with remaining parts taken from reference TRBV29-1 and TRBJ1-1, reads SAVISQKPSRDICQRGTSLTIQCQVDSQVTMMFWYRQQPGQSLTLIATANQGSEATYESGFVIDKFPISRPNLTFSTLTVSNMSPEDSSIYLCTGGPSEMNTEAFFGQGTRLTVV.

DNA of the CDR3: TGTGCCAGCACCCCAGGGGACAGGGCAGTTAACGAGCAGTACTTC. This codes for CASTPGDRAVNEQYF. The rearrangement links TRBV6-1 to TRBJ2-7; TRBD1 agrees at 9 bases. V shed 7 bases and J 5 bases; nucleotides not matched to a gene: 12. CDR3 length equals 15 residues. Germline lookup yields CDR1 MNHNS and CDR2 SASEGT.

This clonotype has more than one count but fewer than ten. CDR3 in amino acids: CSSKSGQMNTEAFF. CDR3 DNA: TGCAGCTCAAAAAGTGGGCAGATGAACACTGAAGCTTTCTTT. The gene calls are TRBV29-1 and TRBJ1-1; D remains ambiguous. The V end was cut by 8 bases, the J end by 0 bases, with 16 bases between. There are 14 residues in the CDR3. CDR1 is SQVTM, CDR2 ANQGSEA, per germline. The variable domain in full, with the rest retrieved from reference TRBV29-1 and TRBJ1-1, is SAVISQKPSRDICQRGTSLTIQCQVDSQVTMMFWYRQQPGQSLTLIATANQGSEATYESGFVIDKFPISRPNLTFSTLTVSNMSPEDSSIYLCSSKSGQMNTEAFFGQGTRLTVV.

This clonotype was counted only a few times. The chain has TRBV9 and TRBJ2-7, with no clear D. Germline CDR1 is SGDLS and CDR2 is YYNGEE. This CDR3 has 13 amino acids. Trimming removed 0 bases at V and 6 bases at J, with 10 bases between. CDR3 amino acids: CASSVGGPLEQYF. The DNA for the CDR3 is TGTGCCAGCAGCGTAGGAGGTCCTCTCGAGCAGTACTTC.

This clonotype showed up just a few times. V usage is TRBV30 and J usage is TRBJ1-5, with 7 bases identical to TRBD1. Germline loops: CDR1 GTSNPN, CDR2 SVGIG (reference sequence). Trimming at V came to 1 base and at J to 7 bases, leaving 7 bases not matched to a gene. CDR3 size: 14 residues. This chain's CDR3 is CAWSAKTGRQPQHF. The CDR3 nucleotides are TGTGCCTGGAGTGCGAAGACAGGGCGCCAGCCCCAGCATTTT.

This clonotype was observed many times. This rearrangement joins TRBV2 to TRBJ2-7; D not certain. Germline-derived CDR1 and CDR2 are SNHLY and FYNNEI. Trimming shortened V by 0 bases and J by 6 bases, and 12 bases separated the two germline ends. The CDR3 is made up of 14 amino acids. This CDR3 is CASSEAQGRAEQYF. CDR3 coding DNA: TGTGCCAGCAGTGAAGCCCAAGGGCGCGCCGAGCAGTACTTC.

This clonotype was detected ten times or more. The rearrangement joins TRBV27 to TRBJ2-5, with 8 bases identical to TRBD1. The CDR3 has 15 residues. CDR1 is MNHEY and CDR2 is SMNVEV in the germline V gene (reference sequence). The V segment lost 3 bases and the J segment 5 bases; nucleotides outside the gene matches: 8. DNA of the CDR3: TGTGCCAGCAGTTTTATGGGGACAGGCAGGGAGACCCAGTACTTC. This gives the protein CASSFMGTGRETQYF.